These 2 T cell receptor beta chains were all obtained from the same sample, sequenced in a study of chemoradiotherapy in HPV16-positive cancers. Sequencing used immunoSEQ multiplex PCR; TCRdb keeps in-frame clones, though not all of them. There are over 8,500 clones in the sample; approximately 79% occur only once, and roughly 9.1% lies in the top ten. This specimen was collected from a patient who underwent chemoradiotherapy. Every receptor here comes from a human donor with HPV-associated anogenital cancer.

CDR3 sequence: CASSQIMSSYNEQFF. The CDR3 nucleotides read TGCGCCAGCAGCCAGATAATGAGCTCCTACAATGAGCAGTTCTTC. The chain is built from TRBV4-1 and TRBJ2-1; no clear D. V lost 3 bases, J lost 0 bases, and 9 bases lay in between. CDR1 and CDR2 (germline): MGHRA, YSYEKL. The CDR3 has 15 amino acids.

The chain has TRBV10-3 and TRBJ2-7; TRBD2 agrees at 11 bases. The V and J ends lost 0 bases and 2 bases, in that order; junction bases with no gene match: 3. Per the germline V gene, CDR1 is ENHRY and CDR2 is SYGVKD. This CDR3 spans 16 amino acids. In DNA form, the CDR3 reads TGTGCCATCAGTGAGTCAGAACTAGCGGGAGCCTACGAGCAGTACTTC. Translated: CAISESELAGAYEQYF.